Included here is one T cell receptor beta chain sequence, with context. One entry per CDR3 protein, called by TCRdb with MiXCR from the 5' RACE reads. The sample carries about 110,000 distinct CDR3 sequences, approximately 12% recorded once. This record comes from a study of early T cells in non-severe SARS-CoV-2 infection. Per germline, CDR1 DFQATT and CDR2 SNEGSKA (reference sequence). CDR3 length equals 13 residues. V lost 6 bases and J lost 5; bases outside the gene matches: 8. V is TRBV20-1 and J is TRBJ2-7; TRBD1 aligns across 9 bases. Sample: whole blood, taken at baseline. The receptor was derived from an adult who was a healthcare worker with PCR-confirmed SARS-CoV-2 infection or an uninfected control (not recorded which). CDR3 sequence reads: CSAHRGLGDEQYF. The CDR3 coding sequence is TGCAGTGCACACAGGGGGCTTGGAGACGAGCAGTACTTC.